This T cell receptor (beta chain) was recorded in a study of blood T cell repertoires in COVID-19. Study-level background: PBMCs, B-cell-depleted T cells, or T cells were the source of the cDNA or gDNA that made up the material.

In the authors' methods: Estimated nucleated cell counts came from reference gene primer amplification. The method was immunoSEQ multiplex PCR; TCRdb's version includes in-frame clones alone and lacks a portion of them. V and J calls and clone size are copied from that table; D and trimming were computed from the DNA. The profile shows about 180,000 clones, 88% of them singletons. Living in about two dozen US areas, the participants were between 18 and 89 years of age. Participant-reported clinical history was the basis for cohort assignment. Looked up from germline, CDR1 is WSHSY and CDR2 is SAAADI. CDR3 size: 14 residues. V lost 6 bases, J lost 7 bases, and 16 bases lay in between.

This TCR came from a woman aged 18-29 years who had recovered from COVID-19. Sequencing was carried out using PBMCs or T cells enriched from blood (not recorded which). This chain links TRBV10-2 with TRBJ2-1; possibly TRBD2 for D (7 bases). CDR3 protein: CASSGGLLENEQFF. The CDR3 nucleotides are TGCGCCAGCAGCGGGGGGCTTCTAGAAAATGAGCAGTTCTTC.